This T cell receptor (beta chain) was sequenced during a study of T cell repertoires in cytomegalovirus infection. For the study at large: The authors relied on CMV epitopes, both recently identified HLA-C-restricted and well-studied HLA-B-restricted.

There are 18 residues in the CDR3. Trimming took 1 base from V and 8 from J; bases not matched to a gene: 16. The germline V gene has CDR1 SEHNR and CDR2 FQNEAQ (reference sequence). Study-level results: Clonotype analysis showed dominance of the ex vivo response by HLA-C-restricted CMV-specific TCR beta clonotypes. The cumulative frequency of public TCR beta families distinguished individuals who carried CMV together with the relevant HLA.

This clonotype appeared a few times. Its target is unknown. TCRdb ran MiXCR on the reads and lists one entry per CDR3 protein. The top ten clones hold 10% to 15% of a sample with about 770,000 distinct CDR3 sequences, just under 30% of them seen once. This chain connects TRBV7-9 to TRBJ2-1; TRBD2 matches at 8 bases. The sequencing here drew on cultured CD8+ T cells from PBMCs, taken from culture after CMV antigen stimulation. The source is a human donor in good health (CMV status not recorded). Some clones in this sample may be carry-over from other donors' samples. This CDR3 is CASSLVGREDSPYHEQFF. CDR3 coding DNA: TGTGCCAGCAGCTTAGTCGGGCGGGAGGACTCTCCCTATCATGAGCAGTTCTTC. The entire variable domain, with the rest obtained from reference TRBV7-9 and TRBJ2-1, is as follows: DTGVSQNPRHKITKRGQNVTFRCDPISEHNRLYWYRQTLGQGPEFLTYFQNEAQLEKSRLLSDRFSAERPKGSFSTLEIQRTEQGDSAMYLCASSLVGREDSPYHEQFFGPGTRLTVL.